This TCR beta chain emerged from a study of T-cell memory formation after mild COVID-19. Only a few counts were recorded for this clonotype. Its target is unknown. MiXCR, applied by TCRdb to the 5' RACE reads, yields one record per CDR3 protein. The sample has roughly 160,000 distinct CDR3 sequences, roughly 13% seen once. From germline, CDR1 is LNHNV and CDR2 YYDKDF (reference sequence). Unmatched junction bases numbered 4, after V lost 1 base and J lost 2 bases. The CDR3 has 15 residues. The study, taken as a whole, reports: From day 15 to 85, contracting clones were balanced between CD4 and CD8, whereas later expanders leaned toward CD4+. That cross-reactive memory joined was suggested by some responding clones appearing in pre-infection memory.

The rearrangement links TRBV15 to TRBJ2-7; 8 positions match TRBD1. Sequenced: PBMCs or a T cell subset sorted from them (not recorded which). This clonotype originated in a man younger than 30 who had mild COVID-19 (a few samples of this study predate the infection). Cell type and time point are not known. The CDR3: CATSRGGQGAYEQYF. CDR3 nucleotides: TGTGCCACCAGCAGAGGAGGACAGGGCGCCTACGAGCAGTACTTC.